The clone carrying this T cell receptor beta chain was found many times. V lost 10 bases and J lost 0; bases outside the gene matches: 11. Germline CDR1 reads SNHLY; CDR2 reads FYNNEI. This CDR3 has 15 residues. Between about 17 and 34 mg of unsorted bulk tissue served as the source from which RNA and DNA were co-extracted. Surgical resection treated primary liver carcinoma in the patients. The data were taken from a study of tumor-infiltrating lymphocytes in primary liver carcinoma. Priming with a constant-region primer yielded TCR beta cDNA from 400 to 500 ng total RNA. Three nested multiplex PCR rounds, a slightly modified ARM-PCR method, built the TCR beta libraries. TRBV1-TRBV30 forward and Cbeta reverse primers drove the first two roughly 10-cycle rounds. TCRdb ran MiXCR on the multiplex PCR reads and lists one entry per CDR3 protein. This sample has tens of thousands of distinct CDR3 sequences, with more than 70% found just once.

Material: tumor-adjacent normal liver tissue. The sequence came from a man aged 35 to 55 with primary liver carcinoma and hepatitis B virus infection. The chain links TRBV2 to TRBJ1-1; 7 nucleotides match TRBD1. The CDR3 DNA reads as TGTGCCACTTATTTAGCCGGGACAGTGAACACTGAAGCTTTCTTT. It yields the protein CATYLAGTVNTEAFF.